The rows below give T cell receptor beta chains drawn from one sample of a study of blood T cell repertoires in COVID-19. This table comes from immunoSEQ multiplex PCR, and its TCRdb copy is limited to in-frame clones, with some not included. The table has over 150,000 clones, approximately 87% seen once; the top ten hold about 20%. The sequenced material came from peripheral blood. Receptors originate from a man aged 70-80 years with active or convalescent COVID-19. CDR3s include the opening cysteine and the closing phenylalanine or tryptophan. D genes are given only for firm matches. The size entry is marked missing in some rows and otherwise reads once, few, many or a size class.

clone size	V gene	D gene	J gene	CDR3 protein	CDR3 DNA
-	TRBV19	TRBD1	TRBJ1-6	CASSPRDSPNSPLHF	TGTGCCAGTAGTCCGCGGGACAGCCCTAATTCACCCCTCCACTTT
-	TRBV5-1	TRBD1	TRBJ2-7	CASSLSGQGYEQYF	TGCGCCAGCAGCTTGTCTGGACAGGGCTACGAGCAGTACTTC
-	TRBV28	TRBD2	TRBJ2-5	CASSFILAGGRQETQYF	TGTGCCAGCAGTTTTATCCTAGCGGGAGGTCGGCAAGAGACCCAGTACTTC
once	TRBV7-2	-	TRBJ1-6	CASSLTWQVNSPLHF	TGTGCCAGCAGCTTAACTTGGCAGGTTAATTCACCCCTCCACTTT
-	TRBV18	TRBD2	TRBJ2-1	CASSSRASGDRFEQFF	TGTGCCAGCTCCTCTAGGGCTAGCGGGGATCGGTTTGAGCAGTTCTTC
-	TRBV30	TRBD1	TRBJ1-2	CAWSRTGNYGYTF	TGTGCCTGGAGCCGGACAGGGAACTATGGCTACACCTTC
-	TRBV5-1	-	TRBJ2-7	CASSLNRYYEQYF	TGCGCCAGCAGCTTGAACAGATACTACGAGCAGTACTTC
-	TRBV7-9	-	TRBJ2-6	CASSRFGQSSGANVLTF	TGTGCCAGCAGCAGATTCGGACAGAGCTCTGGGGCCAACGTCCTGACTTTC
-	TRBV3-1/TRBV3-2	TRBD1	TRBJ1-2	CASSQAGGVNYGYTF	TGTGCCAGCAGCCAAGCAGGGGGAGTCAACTATGGCTACACCTTC
-	TRBV6-5	TRBD1	TRBJ2-7	CASSYVGTGGQYF	TGTGCCAGCAGTTACGTCGGGACAGGCGGCCAGTACTTC